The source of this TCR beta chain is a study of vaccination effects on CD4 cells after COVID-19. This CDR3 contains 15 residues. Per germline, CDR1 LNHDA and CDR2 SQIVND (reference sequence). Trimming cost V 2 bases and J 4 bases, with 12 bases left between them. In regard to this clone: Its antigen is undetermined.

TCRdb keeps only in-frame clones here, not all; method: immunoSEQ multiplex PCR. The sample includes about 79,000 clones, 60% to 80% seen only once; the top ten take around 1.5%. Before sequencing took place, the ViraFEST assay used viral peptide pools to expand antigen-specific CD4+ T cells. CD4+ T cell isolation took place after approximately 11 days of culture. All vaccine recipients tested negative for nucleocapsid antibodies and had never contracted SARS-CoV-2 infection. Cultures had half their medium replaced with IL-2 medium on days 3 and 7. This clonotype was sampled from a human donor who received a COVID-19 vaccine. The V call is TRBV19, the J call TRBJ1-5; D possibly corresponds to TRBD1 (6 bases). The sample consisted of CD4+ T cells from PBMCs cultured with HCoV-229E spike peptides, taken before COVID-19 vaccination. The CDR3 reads CASSIKGGSNQPQHF. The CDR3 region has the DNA TGTGCCAGTAGTATAAAGGGGGGCTCAAATCAGCCCCAGCATTTT.